The rows below give T cell receptor beta chains drawn from one sample of a study of blood T cell repertoires in COVID-19. The assay was immunoSEQ multiplex PCR, and TCRdb's table has in-frame clones only and misses some. Of approximately 25,000 clones in the sample, around 90% were seen once. Sequenced sample: peripheral blood. The source of these receptors is a woman in her fifties or sixties with active COVID-19. Each CDR3 is given with its conserved first and last residue. Each record gives: CDR3 protein, CDR3 DNA, V gene, J gene, D gene, clone size. The D gene is left open where the match is weak. Size is stated for part of the rows, as once, few or many counts, or as a class when the clone is expanded.

CDR3 protein: CASSLGPKTGEYGYTF
CDR3 DNA: TGTGCCAGCAGCTTAGGTCCTAAGACAGGGGAATATGGCTACACCTTC
V gene: TRBV7-4
J gene: TRBJ1-2
D gene: TRBD1
clone size: -

CDR3 protein: CASSLGTGPDTQYF
CDR3 DNA: TGTGCCAGCAGCTTGGGGACAGGGCCAGATACGCAGTATTTT
V gene: TRBV5-4
J gene: TRBJ2-3
D gene: TRBD1
clone size: -

CDR3 protein: CASIGGGRTEAFF
CDR3 DNA: TGTGCCAGTATAGGAGGAGGGCGCACTGAAGCTTTCTTT
V gene: TRBV19
J gene: TRBJ1-1
D gene: -
clone size: -

CDR3 protein: CASSVEGTGGTEAFF
CDR3 DNA: TGTGCCAGCAGCGTAGAAGGGACAGGGGGCACTGAAGCTTTCTTT
V gene: TRBV7-8
J gene: TRBJ1-1
D gene: TRBD1
clone size: once

CDR3 protein: CASSLDLTSGTWGDEQYF
CDR3 DNA: TGTGCCAGCAGCTTAGATTTGACTAGCGGGACCTGGGGGGACGAGCAGTACTTC
V gene: TRBV11-2
J gene: TRBJ2-7
D gene: TRBD2
clone size: -

CDR3 protein: CASSKGLLGTQYF
CDR3 DNA: TGTGCCAGCAGCAAAGGACTCCTGGGGACCCAGTACTTC
V gene: TRBV21-1
J gene: TRBJ2-5
D gene: -
clone size: -

CDR3 protein: CAWRDRGLNYEQYF
CDR3 DNA: TGTGCCTGGAGGGACAGGGGGCTCAACTACGAGCAGTACTTC
V gene: TRBV30
J gene: TRBJ2-7
D gene: TRBD1
clone size: -

CDR3 protein: CASSLDRVDGYTF
CDR3 DNA: TGTGCCAGCAGTTTGGACAGGGTGGATGGCTACACCTTC
V gene: TRBV28
J gene: TRBJ1-2
D gene: TRBD1
clone size: -

CDR3 protein: CASSPTDRGGGYTF
CDR3 DNA: TGTGCCAGCAGTCCAACCGACAGGGGCGGTGGCTACACCTTC
V gene: TRBV28
J gene: TRBJ1-2
D gene: TRBD1
clone size: -

CDR3 protein: CASSTRQGASTDTQYF
CDR3 DNA: TGTGCCAGTAGTACCCGACAGGGGGCGAGCACAGATACGCAGTATTTT
V gene: TRBV19
J gene: TRBJ2-3
D gene: TRBD1
clone size: -

CDR3 protein: CASSFSGRAEAFF
CDR3 DNA: TGTGCCAGCAGTTTTTCGGGGAGGGCTGAAGCTTTCTTT
V gene: TRBV12-3/TRBV12-4
J gene: TRBJ1-1
D gene: -
clone size: -

CDR3 protein: CASSWALEGRTGLAGPTDTQYF
CDR3 DNA: TGTGCCAGCAGCTGGGCGTTGGAGGGGAGAACCGGACTAGCGGGACCCACAGATACGCAGTATTTT
V gene: TRBV7-9
J gene: TRBJ2-3
D gene: TRBD2
clone size: -

CDR3 protein: CASSSPGTVTTEAFF
CDR3 DNA: TGTGCCAGCAGTAGCCCCGGGACAGTGACCACTGAAGCTTTCTTT
V gene: TRBV28
J gene: TRBJ1-1
D gene: TRBD1
clone size: -

CDR3 protein: CSVEKTGSGAQYF
CDR3 DNA: TGCAGCGTTGAGAAAACCGGGAGTGGGGCCCAGTACTTC
V gene: TRBV29-1
J gene: TRBJ2-5
D gene: -
clone size: -

CDR3 protein: CASRLAAYNEQFF
CDR3 DNA: TGTGCCAGCCGACTAGCGGCGTACAATGAGCAGTTCTTC
V gene: TRBV10-3
J gene: TRBJ2-1
D gene: TRBD2
clone size: -

CDR3 protein: CASSEGRGVRENIQYF
CDR3 DNA: TGTGCCAGCAGTGAAGGCAGGGGGGTGAGGGAAAACATTCAGTACTTC
V gene: TRBV25-1
J gene: TRBJ2-4
D gene: -
clone size: -

CDR3 protein: CASSLTYTRETQYF
CDR3 DNA: TGCGCCAGCAGCTTGACGTACACCAGGGAGACCCAGTACTTC
V gene: TRBV5-1
J gene: TRBJ2-5
D gene: -
clone size: few

CDR3 protein: CAWSVGTKETQYF
CDR3 DNA: TGTGCCTGGAGTGTAGGGACTAAAGAGACCCAGTACTTC
V gene: TRBV30
J gene: TRBJ2-5
D gene: TRBD2
clone size: -

CDR3 protein: CASSTPGVYEQYF
CDR3 DNA: TGTGCCAGCAGCACCCCAGGGGTATACGAGCAGTACTTC
V gene: TRBV7-9
J gene: TRBJ2-7
D gene: -
clone size: -

CDR3 protein: CATSRGGPQYEQYF
CDR3 DNA: TGTGCCACCAGCAGGGGGGGACCGCAATACGAGCAGTACTTC
V gene: TRBV15
J gene: TRBJ2-7
D gene: -
clone size: -

CDR3 protein: CASSLDRGGQFDTEAFF
CDR3 DNA: TGTGCCAGCAGCTTAGATAGGGGTGGACAGTTTGACACTGAAGCTTTCTTT
V gene: TRBV7-9
J gene: TRBJ1-1
D gene: -
clone size: -

CDR3 protein: CASSLTLEETQYF
CDR3 DNA: TGTGCCAGCAGCTTAACACTCGAGGAGACCCAGTACTTC
V gene: TRBV7-3
J gene: TRBJ2-5
D gene: -
clone size: once

CDR3 protein: CASSQDAAGGDNEQFF
CDR3 DNA: TGTGCCAGCAGCCAAGATGCTGCGGGAGGAGACAATGAGCAGTTCTTC
V gene: TRBV4-2
J gene: TRBJ2-1
D gene: TRBD2
clone size: -

CDR3 protein: CASSLVNYGETQYF
CDR3 DNA: TGTGCCAGCAGCTTGGTCAACTATGGGGAGACCCAGTACTTC
V gene: TRBV5-4
J gene: TRBJ2-5
D gene: -
clone size: once

CDR3 protein: CASSQPGTGAYEQYF
CDR3 DNA: TGCGCCAGCAGCCAACCTGGGACAGGGGCCTACGAGCAGTACTTC
V gene: TRBV4-1
J gene: TRBJ2-7
D gene: TRBD1
clone size: -

CDR3 protein: CASSLVTAGVYNEQFF
CDR3 DNA: TGTGCCAGCAGCTTGGTAACAGCGGGAGTCTACAATGAGCAGTTCTTC
V gene: TRBV5-6
J gene: TRBJ2-1
D gene: TRBD2
clone size: -

CDR3 protein: CASSGGVFVGLETQYF
CDR3 DNA: TGTGCCAGCAGTGGGGGGGTCTTCGTAGGCTTAGAGACCCAGTACTTC
V gene: TRBV6-1
J gene: TRBJ2-5
D gene: -
clone size: once